This T cell receptor (beta chain) was captured by sequencing in a study of cytomegalovirus exposure and HLA in healthy donors. Notes on the study in general: A later analysis revealed that TCR association rates differed between HLA loci, peaking at DRB1 and bottoming out at HLA-C.

The junction had 17 bases not matched to a gene; V was cut back by 0 bases and J by 8 bases. Germline values: CDR1 LGHNA, CDR2 YNFKEQ. The CDR3 loop spans 19 amino acids. The PCR contained 60 Vbeta and 13 Jbeta primers. The method was immunoSEQ multiplex PCR; TCRdb's version includes in-frame clones alone and lacks a portion of them. The sample shows 150,000 to 200,000 clones, approximately 85% of them seen only once. About this clone: The antigen is unknown.

Sequences were obtained from PBMCs. The chain recombines TRBV4-2 with TRBJ2-1; 9 positions agree with TRBD2. The source is a woman aged 18-30 years in good health and CMV-seronegative. This CDR3 reads CASSQDTIISGSLRDEQFF. The CDR3 DNA reads TGTGCCAGCAGCCAAGATACCATAATTAGCGGGAGTCTTAGGGATGAGCAGTTCTTC.